One and the same sample provided the 25 T cell receptor beta chains below, sequenced in a study of CD8+ T cells in alopecia areata. Treatment defined: oral pan-JAK inhibitor, 5-10 mg twice daily. Following RNA extraction, reverse transcription yielded cDNA that acted as the sequencing template. Using immunoSEQ multiplex PCR, the repertoire was profiled, and TCRdb retains in-frame clones only, with some absent. The sample consists of approximately 42,000 clones, about two thirds of them appearing once. The sequences come from CD8+ T cells sorted from blood, collected at week 4, from a patient treated with tofacitinib. The origin of the receptors is a human donor with alopecia areata.

In its sample, this clone was seen once. The chain carries TRBV4-3 and TRBJ2-2; D may be TRBD2 (6 bases). V was cut by 0 bases and J by 2 bases, with 10 bases left in between. CDR1 and CDR2 (germline): LGHNA, YSLEER. This CDR3 comprises 16 residues. The CDR3 region has the DNA TGCGCCAGCAGCCAAGATGGGCGGGGTAACACCGGGGAGCTGTTTTTT. It codes for CASSQDGRGNTGELFF.

The chain employs TRBV10-2 and TRBJ1-2, with a possible D match to TRBD1 (6 bases). The CDR3 spans 13 residues. V lost 2 bases to trimming and J lost 4 bases, with 8 bases between them. Germline CDR1 reads WSHSY; CDR2 reads SAAADI. CDR3 region: CASSEVRGYGYTF. CDR3 DNA: TGCGCCAGCAGTGAGGTCAGGGGCTATGGCTACACCTTC.

The gene calls are TRBV29-1 and TRBJ1-1, with 7 bases aligning to TRBD1. Germline V CDR1 and CDR2: SQVTM, ANQGSEA. The junction had 4 bases not matched to a gene; V was cut back by 5 bases and J by 4 bases. The CDR3 runs to 12 residues. This chain's CDR3 is CSVYRGGTEAFF. The DNA for the CDR3 is TGCAGCGTTTACAGGGGAGGCACTGAAGCTTTCTTT.

This chain joins TRBV5-1 and TRBJ2-3, with D possibly being TRBD2 (6 bases). V was shortened by 4 bases and J by 0 bases, with 12 bases between the two germline ends. The V gene's germline CDR1 is SGHRS and CDR2 YFSETQ. The CDR3 length is 15 residues. The DNA of the CDR3 is TGCGCCAGCAGCCCGCGGGACGGTAGCACAGATACGCAGTATTTT. Encoded protein: CASSPRDGSTDTQYF.

The CDR3 bases are TGTGCCAGCAGCTTAGGAAGGTCGGTCCAAGAGACCCAGTACTTC. This codes for CASSLGRSVQETQYF. The rearrangement joins TRBV7-7 to TRBJ2-5; D is unresolved. Trimming stripped 1 base from V and 1 base from J, with 10 bases between. The CDR3 contains 15 residues. The V gene's germline CDR1 is SSHAT and CDR2 FNYEAQ (reference sequence).

The genes are TRBV7-6 and TRBJ2-7; 8 nucleotides align to TRBD1. The CDR3 runs to 15 residues. The V gene's germline CDR1 is SGHVS and CDR2 FNYEAQ. The V segment lost 6 bases and the J segment 0 bases; nucleotides outside the gene matches: 7. This CDR3 reads CASSSGQGSSYEQYF. The CDR3 DNA reads TGTGCCAGCAGTTCAGGACAGGGCTCCTCCTACGAGCAGTACTTC. The complete variable domain, with remaining parts taken from reference TRBV7-6 and TRBJ2-7, reads GAGVSQSPRYKVTKRGQDVALRCDPISGHVSLYWYRQALGQGPEFLTYFNYEAQQDKSGLPNDRFSAERPEGSISTLTIQRTEQRDSAMYRCASSSGQGSSYEQYFGPGTRLTVT.

In the case of this clone: Other DNA sequences in the same sample also yield this CDR3. V and J are TRBV27 and TRBJ2-7; D not resolved. V was trimmed by 4 bases and J by 1 base, leaving 5 bases between them. CDR1 is MNHEY, CDR2 SMNVEV, per germline (reference sequence). CDR3 length: 12 residues. The CDR3 region has the DNA TGTGCCAGCAGTTCCAATTCCTACGAGCAGTACTTC. It translates to CASSSNSYEQYF.

The CDR3 DNA is TGTGCCAGCAGTTCCAGGGTAGTAACCGGGGAGCTGTTTTTT. Its translation: CASSSRVVTGELFF. The V gene is TRBV6-5, the J gene TRBJ2-2, with D perhaps matching TRBD1 (5 bases). Germline V gives CDR1 MNHEY, CDR2 SVGAGI. Trimming took off 4 bases at V and 5 bases at J, with 11 bases between the two ends. There are 14 residues in the CDR3.

This clone was counted only a few times. The rearrangement links TRBV29-1 to TRBJ2-3, with D maybe TRBD2 (5 bases). Trimming stripped 5 bases from V and 0 bases from J, with 18 bases between. The germline gives CDR1 SQVTM, CDR2 ANQGSEA. CDR3 size: 16 residues. CDR3 bases: TGCAGCGTTTCTTTCCTAGGACTTTCCAGCACAGATACGCAGTATTTT. Protein product: CSVSFLGLSSTDTQYF.

The chain carries TRBV29-1 and TRBJ1-4, with 10 bases aligning to TRBD1. V trimming: 5 bases; J trimming: 6 bases; junction bases outside the gene matches: 3. Looked up from germline, CDR1 is SQVTM and CDR2 is ANQGSEA. The CDR3 spans 13 residues. CDR3 coding DNA: TGCAGCGTTCCCGGGACAGGGGATGAAAAACTGTTTTTT. It specifies CSVPGTGDEKLFF.

The rearrangement joins TRBV27 to TRBJ2-1; tentative D call: TRBD1 (7 bases). CDR3 size: 13 residues. Trimming removed 5 bases from V and 8 bases from J, with 13 bases in between. Germline V CDR1 and CDR2: MNHEY, SMNVEV (reference sequence). The CDR3 here is CASSPAGGYEQFF. CDR3 nucleotide sequence: TGTGCCAGCAGTCCGGCAGGGGGGTATGAGCAGTTCTTC.

A remark on this clone: Other DNA sequences within the sample encode an identical CDR3. The rearrangement links TRBV30 to TRBJ1-1, with D uncertain. Germline CDR1 and CDR2: GTSNPN and SVGIG (reference sequence). CDR3 length: 12 residues. The V and J ends lost 2 bases and 4 bases respectively, with 8 bases between them. Here the CDR3 DNA reads TGTGCCTGGAGTCCAGGCGGCACTGAAGCTTTCTTT. Translation: CAWSPGGTEAFF.

The chain links TRBV4-3 to TRBJ2-1, with D possibly being TRBD1 (5 bases). V lost 0 bases to trimming and J lost 8 bases, with 11 bases between them. The CDR3 runs to 14 residues. Germline V gene sequence: CDR1 LGHNA, CDR2 YSLEER. CDR3 nucleotide sequence: TGCGCCAGCAGCCAAGATCGTGCAGGGCATGAGCAGTTCTTC. Its protein is CASSQDRAGHEQFF.

The chain combines TRBV29-1 with TRBJ1-4; D not certain. V was clipped by 4 bases and J by 10 bases, with 19 bases between them. Germline values: CDR1 SQVTM, CDR2 ANQGSEA. The CDR3 has 14 amino acids. This CDR3 reads CSVAIAASGGKLFF. The CDR3, as DNA: TGCAGCGTTGCTATCGCGGCGAGTGGTGGAAAACTGTTTTTT.

The chain has TRBV29-1 and TRBJ1-2; D uncertain. CDR1 is SQVTM, CDR2 ANQGSEA, per germline. V was trimmed by 6 bases and J by 5 bases, leaving 10 bases between them. The CDR3 consists of 11 residues. The CDR3 region has the DNA TGCAGCGTACGACAATCGTATGGCTACACCTTC. This translates into CSVRQSYGYTF.

V usage is TRBV27 and J usage is TRBJ2-7; 8 bases align to TRBD1. CDR1 is MNHEY and CDR2 is SMNVEV in the germline V gene (reference sequence). The CDR3 runs 14 residues. V dropped 10 bases and J dropped 3; count of bases not matched to a gene: 11. CDR3 coding DNA: TGTGCCAACCAGACAGGGGCCCTATTCTACGAGCAGTACTTC. It codes for CANQTGALFYEQYF.

CDR3 sequence reads: CSVQGPNTDTQYF. The DNA for the CDR3 is TGCAGCGTTCAGGGGCCTAACACAGATACGCAGTATTTT. The chain uses TRBV29-1 and TRBJ2-3, with D perhaps TRBD1 (6 bases). The V and J ends lost 5 bases and 2 bases respectively, with 11 bases between them. Germline values: CDR1 SQVTM, CDR2 ANQGSEA. CDR3 length: 13 amino acids.

The table lists this clone with a few counts. V and J are TRBV10-2 and TRBJ2-5, with 10 bases identical to TRBD1. From germline, CDR1 is WSHSY and CDR2 SAAADI. The J segment lost 3 bases and the V segment lost 5 bases, leaving 12 bases of the junction unmatched. The CDR3 has 17 residues. The CDR3 DNA follows: TGCGCCAGCAGTCAACAGCTCAGACAGGGGGCTAAAGAGACCCAGTACTTC. Its protein product is CASSQQLRQGAKETQYF.

The chain recombines TRBV7-6 with TRBJ2-2; 9 nucleotides line up with TRBD1. V trimming: 4 bases; J trimming: 9 bases; junction bases outside the gene matches: 6. Germline CDR1 reads SGHVS; CDR2 reads FNYEAQ. The CDR3 totals 14 residues. CDR3 protein: CASSSGTGYRELFF. DNA of the CDR3: TGTGCCAGCAGCTCCGGGACAGGGTATCGGGAGCTGTTTTTT.

The genes are TRBV6-6 and TRBJ1-5; D uncertain. The V end lost 7 bases, the J end lost 4 bases, and 8 bases lay between the germline ends. The CDR3 consists of 12 residues. CDR1 and CDR2 from the germline V gene are MNHNY and SVGAGI (reference sequence). CDR3 sequence: CASTQTNQPQHF. The CDR3 DNA follows: TGTGCCAGCACTCAGACGAATCAGCCCCAGCATTTT.

This clone was seen a single time. This chain joins TRBV12-5 and TRBJ2-7, with 9 bases identical to TRBD1. CDR1 and CDR2 (germline): LGHNT, FRNRAP. V gave up 4 bases and J gave up 6 bases; unmatched junction bases: 7. The CDR3 extends over 14 amino acids. In DNA, the CDR3 is TGTGCTAGTGGTTCAGGGACAGGGTTGTCCGAGCAGTACTTC. This encodes CASGSGTGLSEQYF.

This chain joins TRBV4-1 and TRBJ2-3; no reliable D call. Per germline, CDR1 MGHRA and CDR2 YSYEKL. V shed 0 bases and J shed 4 bases, with 8 bases lying between them. CDR3 length: 14 residues. The CDR3 sequence: CASSQDRHSDTQYF. DNA of the CDR3: TGCGCCAGCAGCCAAGATAGGCATTCAGATACGCAGTATTTT.

The rearrangement uses TRBV5-6 and TRBJ1-1; no reliable D call. The ends were cut back, 2 bases at V and 1 base at J, with 6 bases in the middle. Germline CDR1 reads SGHDT; CDR2 reads YYEEEE. The CDR3 runs 13 residues. The CDR3 loop is CASSFGGNTEAFF. CDR3 DNA sequence: TGTGCCAGCAGCTTTGGCGGGAACACTGAAGCTTTCTTT.

The chain carries TRBV27 and TRBJ1-5, with D maybe TRBD1 (5 bases). The CDR3 runs 13 residues. Germline V gives CDR1 MNHEY, CDR2 SMNVEV (reference sequence). Trimming shortened V by 5 bases and J by 9 bases, and 14 bases separated the two germline ends. This CDR3 reads CASSPGTGWPQHF. The CDR3 nucleotides are TGTGCCAGCAGTCCCGGGACGGGTTGGCCCCAGCATTTT.

This chain uses TRBV29-1 with TRBJ1-3; 9 bases match TRBD1. Germline V lookup: CDR1 SQVTM, CDR2 ANQGSEA. With 1 base clipped from V and 2 bases from J, the junction kept 0 bases outside the gene matches. The CDR3 sequence is 14 residues long. Here the CDR3 DNA reads TGCAGCGTTGAAGGACAGGGGGCTGGAAACACCATATATTTT. Protein: CSVEGQGAGNTIYF.